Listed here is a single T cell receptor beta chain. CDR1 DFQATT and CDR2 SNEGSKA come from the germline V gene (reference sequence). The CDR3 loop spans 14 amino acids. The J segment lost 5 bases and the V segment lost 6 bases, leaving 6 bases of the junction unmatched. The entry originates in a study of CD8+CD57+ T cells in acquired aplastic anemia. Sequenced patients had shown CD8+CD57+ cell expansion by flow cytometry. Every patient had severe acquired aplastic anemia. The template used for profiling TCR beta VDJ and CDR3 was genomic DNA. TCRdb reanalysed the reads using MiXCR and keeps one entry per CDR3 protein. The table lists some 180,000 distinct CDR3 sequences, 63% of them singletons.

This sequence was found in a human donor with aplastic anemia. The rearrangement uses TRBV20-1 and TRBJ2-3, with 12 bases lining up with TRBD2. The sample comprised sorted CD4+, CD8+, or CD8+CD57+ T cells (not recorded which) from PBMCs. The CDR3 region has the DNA TGCAGTGCCGTACTAGCGGGGGGACGAGATACGCAGTATTTT. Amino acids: CSAVLAGGRDTQYF.